Below are 7 T cell receptor beta chains sequenced from a single sample in a study of T cells after yellow fever vaccination (dated by TCRdb to between 2018 and 2021). The treatment or condition label on this specimen signifies: live attenuated yellow fever vaccine strain. Receptor libraries were prepared by 5' RACE. Data came from an Illumina HiSeq 2500. TCRdb itself trimmed the public reads at Q25 with fastp, ran MiXCR and retained productive beta chains. One record per CDR3 amino acid sequence lists the most common genes and DNA. The sample profile shows approximately 300,000 distinct CDR3 sequences; about 6.6% of them were found once. The ten biggest clones cover over 15% of the sample. The starting material was PBMCs, obtained roughly seven weeks after the first yellow fever vaccination. Receptor source: a man in his late teens or twenties who received the YFV17D yellow fever vaccine.

The V call is TRBV11-2, the J call TRBJ2-4; weak D call: TRBD2 (5 bases). V shed 4 bases and J shed 1 base, with 5 bases lying between them. CDR3 length: 13 amino acids. Looked up from germline, CDR1 is SGHAT and CDR2 is FQNNGV. CDR3 sequence reads: CASSSGAKNIQYF. In DNA, the CDR3 is TGTGCCAGCAGCTCGGGGGCCAAAAACATTCAGTACTTC.

There are many counts of this clonotype. The rearrangement joins TRBV2 to TRBJ2-1; 7 bases are shared with TRBD1. Germline CDR1 and CDR2: SNHLY and FYNNEI. V was clipped by 6 bases and J by 6 bases; unmatched bases: 8. The CDR3 length is 14 residues. CDR3 sequence (DNA): TGTGCCAGCAGAGGGCTAGCAGGGGGCAATGAGCAGTTCTTC. Translating gives CASRGLAGGNEQFF.

This clonotype appeared a few times. The chain combines TRBV5-4 with TRBJ2-7; 8 bases agree with TRBD2. CDR1 is SGHNT and CDR2 is YYREEE in the germline V gene (reference sequence). This CDR3 spans 16 amino acids. The V and J ends lost 0 bases and 3 bases, in that order; junction bases with no gene match: 8. Here the CDR3 DNA reads TGTGCCAGCAGCTTGGGGGGGCGGGGGGCCATCTACGAGCAGTACTTC. It specifies CASSLGGRGAIYEQYF.

This clonotype showed up just a few times. The chain uses TRBV4-3 and TRBJ1-1, with TRBD1 matching over 7 bases. J lost 9 bases, V lost 0 bases, and 7 bases had no gene match. The CDR3 sequence is 14 residues long. CDR1 LGHNA and CDR2 YSLEER come from the germline V gene. The CDR3 sequence: CASSQDLRGEKAFF. CDR3 in DNA: TGCGCCAGCAGCCAAGATCTCAGGGGGGAGAAAGCTTTCTTT.

CDR3 in amino acids: CASRRTSGVEQFF. The CDR3 DNA follows: TGTGCCAGCAGGCGGACTAGCGGAGTTGAGCAGTTCTTC. The V gene is TRBV7-3, the J gene TRBJ2-1; 10 nucleotides agree with TRBD2. Germline CDR1 is SGHTA and CDR2 is FQGTGA. This CDR3 comprises 13 residues. The junction had 5 bases not matched to a gene; V was cut back by 6 bases and J by 9 bases.

J is TRBJ1-1 and V is TRBV12-3 or TRBV12-4; a possible D gene is TRBD1 (5 bases). This CDR3 contains 15 residues. Trimming left V 7 bases short and J 2 bases short, with 17 bases between. CDR3: CASNYPGRRNTEAFF. In DNA, the CDR3 is TGTGCCAGCAACTATCCGGGACGGAGAAACACTGAAGCTTTCTTT.

Only a few counts were recorded for this clonotype. The chain joins TRBV4-3 to TRBJ2-5; maybe TRBD1 (6 bases). This CDR3 has 14 residues. Trimming removed 0 bases at V and 4 bases at J, with 9 bases between. CDR1 LGHNA and CDR2 YSLEER come from the germline V gene. The CDR3 here is CASSQEGARETQYF. The CDR3 DNA reads TGCGCCAGCAGCCAAGAGGGGGCTAGAGAGACCCAGTACTTC.